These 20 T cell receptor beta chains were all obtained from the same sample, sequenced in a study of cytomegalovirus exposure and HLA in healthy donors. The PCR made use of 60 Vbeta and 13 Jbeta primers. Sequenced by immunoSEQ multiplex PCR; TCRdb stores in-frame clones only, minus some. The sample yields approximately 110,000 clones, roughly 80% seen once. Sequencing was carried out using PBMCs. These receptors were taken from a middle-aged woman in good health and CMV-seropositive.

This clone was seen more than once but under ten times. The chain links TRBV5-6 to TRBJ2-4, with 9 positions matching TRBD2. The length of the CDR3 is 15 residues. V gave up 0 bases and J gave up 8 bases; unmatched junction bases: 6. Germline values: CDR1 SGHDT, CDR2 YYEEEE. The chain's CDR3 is CASSLVASGEDIQYF. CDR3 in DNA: TGTGCCAGCAGCTTGGTAGCTAGCGGGGAGGACATTCAGTACTTC.

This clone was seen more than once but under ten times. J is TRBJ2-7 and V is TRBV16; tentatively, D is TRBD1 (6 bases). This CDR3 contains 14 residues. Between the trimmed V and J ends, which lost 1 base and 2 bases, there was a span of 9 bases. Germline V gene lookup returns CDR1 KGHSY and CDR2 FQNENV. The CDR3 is CASSQFRTAYEQYF. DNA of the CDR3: TGTGCCAGCAGCCAATTTCGGACAGCCTACGAGCAGTACTTC.

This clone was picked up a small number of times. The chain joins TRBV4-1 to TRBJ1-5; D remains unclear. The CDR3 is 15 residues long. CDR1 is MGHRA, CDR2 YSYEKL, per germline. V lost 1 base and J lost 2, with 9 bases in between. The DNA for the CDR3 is TGCGCCAGCAGCCAAGTTTCGGGTGGCAATCAGCCCCAGCATTTT. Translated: CASSQVSGGNQPQHF.

The CDR3 DNA sequence: TGTGCCAGTAGTATAGTAGTAAGCGGGGAGCTCCAGCATTTT. As protein: CASSIVVSGELQHF. This chain links TRBV19 with TRBJ1-5; D remains ambiguous. V lost 1 base to trimming and J lost 12 bases, with 16 bases between them. Germline CDR1 LNHDA, CDR2 SQIVND (reference sequence). The CDR3 contains 14 residues.

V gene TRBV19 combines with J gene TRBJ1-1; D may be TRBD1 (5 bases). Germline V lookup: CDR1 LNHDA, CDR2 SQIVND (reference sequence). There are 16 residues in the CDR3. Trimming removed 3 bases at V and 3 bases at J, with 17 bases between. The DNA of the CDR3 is TGTGCCAGTAGTATCGTGGCACTGGGGCCTTACACTGAAGCTTTCTTT. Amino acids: CASSIVALGPYTEAFF.

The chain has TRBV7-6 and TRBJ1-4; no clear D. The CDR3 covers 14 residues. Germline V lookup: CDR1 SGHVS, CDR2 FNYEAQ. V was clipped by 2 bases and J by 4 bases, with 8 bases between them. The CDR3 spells CASSLITRNEKLFF. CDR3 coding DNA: TGTGCCAGCAGCTTAATTACTCGTAATGAAAAACTGTTTTTT.

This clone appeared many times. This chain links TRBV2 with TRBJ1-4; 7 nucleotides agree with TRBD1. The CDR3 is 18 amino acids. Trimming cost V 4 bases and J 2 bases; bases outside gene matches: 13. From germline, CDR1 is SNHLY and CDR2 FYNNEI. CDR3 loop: CASSVPGTALATNEKLFF. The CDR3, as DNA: TGTGCCAGCAGTGTCCCCGGGACAGCTCTAGCTACTAATGAAAAACTGTTTTTT.

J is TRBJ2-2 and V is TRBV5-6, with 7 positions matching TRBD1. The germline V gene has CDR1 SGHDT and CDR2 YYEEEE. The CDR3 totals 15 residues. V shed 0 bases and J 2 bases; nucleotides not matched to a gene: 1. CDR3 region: CASSLGTGNTGELFF. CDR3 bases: TGTGCCAGCAGCTTGGGGACAGGTAACACCGGGGAGCTGTTTTTT.

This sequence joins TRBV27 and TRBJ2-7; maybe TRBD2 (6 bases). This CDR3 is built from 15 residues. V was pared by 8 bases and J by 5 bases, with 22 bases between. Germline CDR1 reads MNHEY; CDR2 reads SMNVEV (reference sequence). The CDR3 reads CASSLKLGGLDEQYF. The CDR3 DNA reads TGTGCCAGCTCGCTCAAACTCGGGGGTCTTGACGAGCAGTACTTC.

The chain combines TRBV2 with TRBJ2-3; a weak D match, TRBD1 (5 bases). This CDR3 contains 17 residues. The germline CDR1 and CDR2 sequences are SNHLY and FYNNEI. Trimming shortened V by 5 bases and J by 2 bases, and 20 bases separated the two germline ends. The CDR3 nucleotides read TGTGCCAGCAGTCCCCCTTTTCAGGGCGGTTCCACAGATACGCAGTATTTT. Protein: CASSPPFQGGSTDTQYF.

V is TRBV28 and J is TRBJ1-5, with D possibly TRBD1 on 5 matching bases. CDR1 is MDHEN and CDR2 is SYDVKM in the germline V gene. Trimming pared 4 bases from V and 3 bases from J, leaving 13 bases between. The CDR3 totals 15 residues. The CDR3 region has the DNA TGTGCCAGCAGTTGGCCCGGGACTTTCAATCAGCCCCAGCATTTT. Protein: CASSWPGTFNQPQHF.

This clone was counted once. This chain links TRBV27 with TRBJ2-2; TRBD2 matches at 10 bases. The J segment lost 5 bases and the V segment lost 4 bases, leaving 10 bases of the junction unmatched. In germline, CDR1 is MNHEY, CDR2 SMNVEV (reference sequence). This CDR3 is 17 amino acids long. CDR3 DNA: TGTGCCAGCAGTTCAACAAGAACTAGCGGGGCAACCGGGGAGCTGTTTTTT. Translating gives CASSSTRTSGATGELFF.

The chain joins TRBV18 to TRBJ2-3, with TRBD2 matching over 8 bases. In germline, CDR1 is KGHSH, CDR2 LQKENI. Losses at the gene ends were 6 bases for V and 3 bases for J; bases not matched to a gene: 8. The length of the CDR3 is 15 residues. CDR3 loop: CASSPSGGWTDTQYF. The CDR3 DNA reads TGTGCCAGCTCGCCCAGCGGGGGCTGGACAGATACGCAGTATTTT. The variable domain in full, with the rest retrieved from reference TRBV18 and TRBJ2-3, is NAGVMQNPRHLVRRRGQEARLRCSPMKGHSHVYWYRQLPEEGLKFMVYLQKENIIDESGMPKERFSAEFPKEGPSILRIQQVVRGDSAAYFCASSPSGGWTDTQYFGPGTRLTVL.

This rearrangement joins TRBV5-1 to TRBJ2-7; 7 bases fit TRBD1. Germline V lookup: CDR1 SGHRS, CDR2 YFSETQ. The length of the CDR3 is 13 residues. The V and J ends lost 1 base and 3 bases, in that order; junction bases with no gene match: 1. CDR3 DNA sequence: TGCGCCAGCAGCTTGCGACAGGGCTACGAGCAGTACTTC. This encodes CASSLRQGYEQYF. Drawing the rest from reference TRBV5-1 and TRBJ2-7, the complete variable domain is KAGVTQTPRYLIKTRGQQVTLSCSPISGHRSVSWYQQTPGQGLQFLFEYFSETQRNKGNFPGRFSGRQFSNSRSEMNVSTLELGDSALYLCASSLRQGYEQYFGPGTRLTVT.

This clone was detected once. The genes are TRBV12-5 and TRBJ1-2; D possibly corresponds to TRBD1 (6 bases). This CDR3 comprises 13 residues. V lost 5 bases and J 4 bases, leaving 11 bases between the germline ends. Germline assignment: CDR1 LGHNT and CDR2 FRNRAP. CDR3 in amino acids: CASGLQGPYGYTF. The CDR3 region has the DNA TGTGCTAGTGGTCTACAGGGCCCCTATGGCTACACCTTC. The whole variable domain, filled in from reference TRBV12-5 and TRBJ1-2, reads DARVTQTPRHKVTEMGQEVTMRCQPILGHNTVFWYRQTMMQGLELLAYFRNRAPLDDSGMPKDRFSAEMPDATLATLKIQPSEPRDSAVYFCASGLQGPYGYTFGSGTRLTVV.

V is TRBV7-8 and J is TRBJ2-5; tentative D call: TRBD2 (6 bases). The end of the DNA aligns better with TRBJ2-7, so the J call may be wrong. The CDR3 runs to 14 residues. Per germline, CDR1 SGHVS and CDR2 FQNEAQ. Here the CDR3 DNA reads TGTGCCAGCAGCTTTAGCGGAGGCTCCTACGAGCAGTACTTC. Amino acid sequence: CASSFSGGSYEQYF.

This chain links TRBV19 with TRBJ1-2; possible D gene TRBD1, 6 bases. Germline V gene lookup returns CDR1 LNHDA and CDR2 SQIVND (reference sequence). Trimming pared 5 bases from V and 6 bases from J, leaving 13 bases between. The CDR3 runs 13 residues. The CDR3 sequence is CASSWQGLDGYTF. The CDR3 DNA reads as TGTGCCAGTAGTTGGCAGGGGCTCGATGGCTACACCTTC.

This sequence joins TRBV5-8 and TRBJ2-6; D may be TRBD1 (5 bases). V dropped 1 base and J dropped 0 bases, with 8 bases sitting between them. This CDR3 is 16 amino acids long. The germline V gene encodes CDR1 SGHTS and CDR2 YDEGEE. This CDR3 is CASSLLTASGANVLTF. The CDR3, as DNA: TGTGCCAGCAGCTTGCTGACAGCCTCTGGGGCCAACGTCCTGACTTTC. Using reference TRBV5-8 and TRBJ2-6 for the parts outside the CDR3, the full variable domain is EAGVTQSPTHLIKTRGQQATLRCSPISGHTSVYWYQQALGLGLQFLLWYDEGEERNRGNFPPRFSGRQFPNYSSELNVNALELEDSALYLCASSLLTASGANVLTFGAGSRLTVL.

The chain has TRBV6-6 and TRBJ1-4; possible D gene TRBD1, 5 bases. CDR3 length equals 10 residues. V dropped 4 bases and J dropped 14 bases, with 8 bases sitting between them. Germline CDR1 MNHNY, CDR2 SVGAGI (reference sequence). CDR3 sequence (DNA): TGTGCCAGCAGTTCGGACATTCTGTTTTTT. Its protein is CASSSDILFF.

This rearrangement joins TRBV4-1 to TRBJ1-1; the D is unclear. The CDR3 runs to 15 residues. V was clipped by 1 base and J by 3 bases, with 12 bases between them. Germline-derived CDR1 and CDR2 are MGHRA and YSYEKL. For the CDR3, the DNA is TGCGCCAGCAGCCAAGGGTCCACGGAGGACACTGAAGCTTTCTTT. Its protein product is CASSQGSTEDTEAFF.